Shown below are 16 T cell receptor beta chains from a single sample sequenced in a study of blood T cell repertoires in COVID-19. The protocol was immunoSEQ multiplex PCR, while the TCRdb copy is restricted to in-frame clones and leaves out a portion. The sample lists around 170,000 clones, about four fifths seen once, with 6.5% in the top ten. Sequencing was performed on peripheral blood. Receptors originate from a man between 70 and 80 years old with active or convalescent COVID-19.

This chain uses TRBV6-6 with TRBJ1-5, with D uncertain. The CDR3 runs to 11 residues. Trimming took off 5 bases at V and 4 bases at J, with 3 bases between the two ends. Germline V CDR1 and CDR2: MNHNY, SVGAGI (reference sequence). DNA of the CDR3: TGTGCCAGCAGTCCTAATCAGCCCCAGCATTTT. Translation: CASSPNQPQHF.

The chain combines TRBV18 with TRBJ2-5, with D possibly matching TRBD2 (6 bases). Germline V gene lookup returns CDR1 KGHSH and CDR2 LQKENI. V lost 3 bases and J lost 5, with 16 bases in between. The CDR3 loop spans 15 amino acids. The DNA for the CDR3 is TGTGCCAGCTCACCGACCGGGACTCGTGGGGAGACCCAGTACTTC. Translated: CASSPTGTRGETQYF.

The gene calls are TRBV4-2 and TRBJ2-1; tentative D call: TRBD1 (5 bases). The V and J ends lost 0 bases and 5 bases respectively, with 17 bases between them. The CDR3 has 17 amino acids. Germline-derived CDR1 and CDR2 are LGHNA and YNFKEQ. For the CDR3, the DNA is TGTGCCAGCAGCCAAGATCCCGGGCAGGGAATCAACAATGAGCAGTTCTTC. Amino acid sequence: CASSQDPGQGINNEQFF.

The V and J genes are TRBV5-4 and TRBJ1-6, with 7 bases aligning to TRBD1. V gave up 2 bases and J gave up 7 bases; unmatched junction bases: 3. Germline V gene lookup returns CDR1 SGHNT and CDR2 YYREEE (reference sequence). The CDR3 loop spans 14 amino acids. The CDR3 reads CASSFSQGNSPLHF. For the CDR3, the DNA is TGTGCCAGCAGCTTTTCACAGGGGAATTCACCCCTCCACTTT.

The chain employs TRBV10-3 and TRBJ1-1; D not resolved. The germline V gene encodes CDR1 ENHRY and CDR2 SYGVKD. CDR3 length: 13 amino acids. Trimming pared 8 bases from V and 1 base from J, leaving 11 bases between. The CDR3 DNA is TGTGCCATCTCCGGGGTTTGGAACACTGAAGCTTTCTTT. Amino acid sequence: CAISGVWNTEAFF.

The chain combines TRBV10-3 with TRBJ1-2, with a weak D call TRBD1 (6 bases). Germline CDR1 reads ENHRY; CDR2 reads SYGVKD. The germline V and J ends were trimmed by 7 bases and 6 bases, with 15 bases remaining between them. The CDR3 covers 13 residues. In nucleotides, the CDR3 is TGTGCCATCAACAAACAGGGTATGGATGGCTACACCTTC. Translation: CAINKQGMDGYTF.

The chain links TRBV29-1 to TRBJ1-5, with D uncertain. V dropped 4 bases and J dropped 6 bases, with 13 bases sitting between them. The germline gives CDR1 SQVTM, CDR2 ANQGSEA. The CDR3 is made up of 13 amino acids. For the CDR3, the DNA is TGCAGCGTTGCCCGGGGAGCGAGTCAGCCCCAGCATTTT. Its protein is CSVARGASQPQHF.

The gene calls are TRBV6-2 or TRBV6-3 and TRBJ2-5; perhaps TRBD1 as D (5 bases). The CDR3 sequence is 12 residues long. The germline V gene encodes CDR1 MNHEY and CDR2 SVGEGT. V dropped 5 bases and J dropped 3 bases, with 7 bases sitting between them. The CDR3 loop is CASSPTEETQYF. CDR3 sequence (DNA): TGTGCCAGCAGTCCGACAGAAGAGACCCAGTACTTC.

The V gene is TRBV2, the J gene TRBJ2-1; 12 positions agree with TRBD2. Trimming took 2 bases from V and 6 from J; bases not matched to a gene: 8. CDR3 length equals 17 residues. Germline V gene sequence: CDR1 SNHLY, CDR2 FYNNEI. In nucleotides, the CDR3 is TGTGCCAGCAGTGAAACTAGCGGGAGGTTAGTGGTCAATGAGCAGTTCTTC. Translated: CASSETSGRLVVNEQFF.

This chain connects TRBV11-2 to TRBJ2-1, with 8 bases fitting TRBD2. The V gene end was trimmed by 4 bases and the J gene end by 6 bases; junction bases not matched to a gene: 8. The CDR3 sequence is 15 residues long. Per the germline V gene, CDR1 is SGHAT and CDR2 is FQNNGV. CDR3 coding DNA: TGTGCCAGCAGCTGGACACCGGGGGGGCCCAATGAGCAGTTCTTC. Protein product: CASSWTPGGPNEQFF.

This rearrangement joins TRBV30 to TRBJ1-5; 8 bases agree with TRBD1. Germline assignment: CDR1 GTSNPN and CDR2 SVGIG (reference sequence). The CDR3 is made up of 19 amino acids. The junction had 13 bases not matched to a gene; V was cut back by 0 bases and J by 0 bases. CDR3 protein: CAWSVPRNRGYNSNQPQHF. The CDR3 DNA reads as TGTGCCTGGAGTGTGCCCAGGAACAGGGGGTATAATAGCAATCAGCCCCAGCATTTT.

In its sample, this clone was seen a few times. The chain employs TRBV12-3 or TRBV12-4 and TRBJ1-2, with TRBD1 identical over 7 bases. The CDR3 is made up of 12 amino acids. J was trimmed by 9 bases and V by 3 bases; bases with no gene match: 4. The CDR3 region has the DNA TGTGCCAGCAGTTTTCAGGGGGACAGCTACACCTTC. Translation: CASSFQGDSYTF.

This clone appeared once. The rearrangement joins TRBV7-9 to TRBJ1-3; 8 bases fit TRBD1. Losses at the gene ends were 5 bases for V and 7 bases for J; bases not matched to a gene: 10. Germline loops: CDR1 SEHNR, CDR2 FQNEAQ (reference sequence). The CDR3 is made up of 15 amino acids. The CDR3 coding sequence is TGTGCCAGCAGCGACAACAGGGGGGCTAGGAACACCATATATTTT. It is translated as CASSDNRGARNTIYF.

This rearrangement joins TRBV10-3 to TRBJ1-5, with D possibly being TRBD1 (6 bases). CDR3 length: 13 residues. Germline CDR1 is ENHRY and CDR2 is SYGVKD. V shed 7 bases and J shed 1 base, with 8 bases lying between them. The chain's CDR3 is CAITGGSNQPQHF. In DNA form, the CDR3 reads TGTGCCATCACGGGGGGCAGCAATCAGCCCCAGCATTTT.

The rearrangement links TRBV6-5 to TRBJ1-5; D perhaps matches TRBD1 (6 bases). CDR1 MNHEY and CDR2 SVGAGI come from the germline V gene. The CDR3 is 12 amino acids. V shed 7 bases and J shed 4 bases, with 8 bases lying between them. CDR3 in DNA: TGTGCCAGCATGGGACAAAATCAGCCCCAGCATTTT. This sequence encodes CASMGQNQPQHF.

This clone was seen once. The chain has TRBV29-1 and TRBJ2-7, with 8 bases identical to TRBD1. The V segment lost 6 bases and the J segment 5 bases; nucleotides outside the gene matches: 6. This CDR3 region has 12 residues. Germline CDR1 SQVTM, CDR2 ANQGSEA. CDR3 DNA: TGCAGCGTAACGCAGGGGGCGGACGAGCAGTACTTC. It translates to CSVTQGADEQYF.